The clone carrying this T cell receptor beta chain was counted many times. What it binds is not known. Clinical symptoms, serum thyroxine, TRAb, thyroid ultrasound and orbital computed tomography informed diagnoses. Extraction of PBMCs used roughly 9.3 ml of fresh peripheral blood. The data belong to a study of T cells in Graves' hyperthyroidism and ophthalmopathy. Broader study findings: Model-based prediction identified ophthalmopathy a median 6.5 months prior to its onset.

It was RNA transcripts that yielded the amplified TCR beta CDR3 regions. The HTBI set primed first-round TCR CDR3 RT-PCR. TCRdb recomputed calls from the multiplex PCR reads with MiXCR, one row per CDR3 protein. The sample records under 400,000 distinct CDR3 sequences, under 15% being singletons. Sequencing was done on a sample of blood. The receptor was isolated from a woman between 18 and 30 years old with Graves' hyperthyroidism.

The CDR3 loop reads CASSLDGGRTEAFF. The CDR3 DNA reads as TGCGCCAGCAGCTTGGATGGAGGGAGAACTGAAGCTTTCTTT. The rearrangement uses TRBV5-1 and TRBJ1-1; D remains unclear. The germline CDR1 and CDR2 sequences are SGHRS and YFSETQ. The CDR3 consists of 14 residues. Trimming pared 0 bases from V and 5 bases from J, leaving 11 bases between. The entire variable domain, with the rest obtained from reference TRBV5-1 and TRBJ1-1, is as follows: KAGVTQTPRYLIKTRGQQVTLSCSPISGHRSVSWYQQTPGQGLQFLFEYFSETQRNKGNFPGRFSGRQFSNSRSEMNVSTLELGDSALYLCASSLDGGRTEAFFGQGTRLTVV.